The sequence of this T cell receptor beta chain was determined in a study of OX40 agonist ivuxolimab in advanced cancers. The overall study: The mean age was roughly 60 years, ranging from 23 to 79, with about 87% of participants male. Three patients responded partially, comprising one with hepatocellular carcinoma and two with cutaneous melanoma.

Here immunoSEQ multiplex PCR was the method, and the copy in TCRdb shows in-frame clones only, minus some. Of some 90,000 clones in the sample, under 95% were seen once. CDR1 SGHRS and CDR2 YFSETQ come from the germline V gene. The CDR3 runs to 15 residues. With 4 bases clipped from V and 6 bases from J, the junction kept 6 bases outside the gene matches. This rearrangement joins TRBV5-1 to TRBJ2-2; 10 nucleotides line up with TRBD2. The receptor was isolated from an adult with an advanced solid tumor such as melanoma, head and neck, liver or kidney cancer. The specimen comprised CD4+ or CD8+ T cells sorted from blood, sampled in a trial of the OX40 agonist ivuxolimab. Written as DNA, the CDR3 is TGCGCCAGCAGCCAATGGACTAGCGGCCCCGGGGAGCTGTTTTTT. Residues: CASSQWTSGPGELFF.